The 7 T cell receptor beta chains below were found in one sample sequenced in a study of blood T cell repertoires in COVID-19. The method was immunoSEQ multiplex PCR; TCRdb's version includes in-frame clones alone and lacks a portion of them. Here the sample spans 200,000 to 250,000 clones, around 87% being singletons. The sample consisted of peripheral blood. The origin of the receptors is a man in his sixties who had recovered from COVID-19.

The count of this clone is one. CDR3 protein: CASSPRTSGDTQYF. CDR3 sequence (DNA): TGTGCCAGCAGCCCCCGGACTAGCGGGGATACGCAGTATTTT. This chain uses TRBV7-3 with TRBJ2-3; 11 positions match TRBD2. The trim removed 5 bases at V and 6 bases at J, leaving 4 bases unmatched. The CDR3 spans 14 residues. The germline V gene encodes CDR1 SGHTA and CDR2 FQGTGA.

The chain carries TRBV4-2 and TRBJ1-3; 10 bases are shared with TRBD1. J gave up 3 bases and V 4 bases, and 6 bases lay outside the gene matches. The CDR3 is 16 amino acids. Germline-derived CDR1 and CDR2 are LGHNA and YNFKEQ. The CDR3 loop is CASSLGQGVGGNTIYF. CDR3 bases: TGTGCCAGCAGCCTAGGACAGGGGGTCGGTGGAAACACCATATATTTT.

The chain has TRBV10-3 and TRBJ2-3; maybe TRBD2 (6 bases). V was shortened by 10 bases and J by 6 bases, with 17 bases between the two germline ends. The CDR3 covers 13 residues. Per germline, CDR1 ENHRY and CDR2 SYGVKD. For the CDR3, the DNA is TGTGCCACGGGGACTGGGGACTGGGATACGCAGTATTTT. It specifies CATGTGDWDTQYF.

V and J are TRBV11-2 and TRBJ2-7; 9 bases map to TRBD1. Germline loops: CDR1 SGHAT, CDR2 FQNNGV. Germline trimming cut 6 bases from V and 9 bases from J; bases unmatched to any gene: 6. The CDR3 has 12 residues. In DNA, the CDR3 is TGTGCCAGCAGAGGAACAGGGGGCCCGCAGTACTTC. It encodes CASRGTGGPQYF.

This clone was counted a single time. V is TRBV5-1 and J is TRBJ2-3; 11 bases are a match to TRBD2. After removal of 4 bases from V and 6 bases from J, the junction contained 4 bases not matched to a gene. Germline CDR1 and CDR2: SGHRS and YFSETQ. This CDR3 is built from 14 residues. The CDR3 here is CASSIAGGTDTQYF. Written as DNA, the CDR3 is TGCGCCAGCAGCATAGCGGGGGGGACGGATACGCAGTATTTT.

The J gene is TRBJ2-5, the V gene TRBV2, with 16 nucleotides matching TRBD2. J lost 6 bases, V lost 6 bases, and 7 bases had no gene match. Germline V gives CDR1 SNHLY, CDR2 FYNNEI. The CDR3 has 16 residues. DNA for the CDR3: TGTGCCAGCAGCTTGGGACTAGCGGGAGGGGTAAAGACCCAGTACTTC. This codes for CASSLGLAGGVKTQYF.

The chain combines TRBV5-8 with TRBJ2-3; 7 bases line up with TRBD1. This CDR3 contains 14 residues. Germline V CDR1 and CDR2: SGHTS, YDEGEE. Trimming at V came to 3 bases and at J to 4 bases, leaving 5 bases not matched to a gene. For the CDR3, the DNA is TGTGCCAGCAGCTCTAGACAGGGTCCAGATACGCAGTATTTT. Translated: CASSSRQGPDTQYF.